Listed below are T cell receptor beta chains from one sample, sequenced in a study of blood T cell repertoires in COVID-19. Profiled with immunoSEQ multiplex PCR; TCRdb holds only in-frame clones, not every one. Found here are fewer than 300,000 clones, roughly 92% of them singletons; the top ten hold around 2.2%. Input material: peripheral blood. All receptors derive from a young woman with COVID-19, enrolled during active disease. The CDR3 runs from the conserved cysteine through the conserved F or W. Each record gives: D gene, V gene, J gene, clone size, CDR3 DNA, CDR3 protein. D genes are given only for firm matches. The size field is filled for only some rows; it gives once, few, many or a size class.

d_gene: -; v_gene: TRBV6-4; j_gene: TRBJ1-1; abundance: -; CDR3nt: TGTGCCAGCAGTGACTTCCAGGGCACTGAAGCTTTCTTT; CDR3aa: CASSDFQGTEAFF
d_gene: -; v_gene: TRBV7-9; j_gene: TRBJ1-2; abundance: -; CDR3nt: TGTGCCAGCAGCTTAAACCGGAGGTTGGAAGGCTACACCTTC; CDR3aa: CASSLNRRLEGYTF
d_gene: TRBD2; v_gene: TRBV12-5; j_gene: TRBJ2-1; abundance: -; CDR3nt: TGTGCTAGTGGACCCGGGACTAGCGGGATGGATGAGCAGTTCTTC; CDR3aa: CASGPGTSGMDEQFF
d_gene: TRBD1; v_gene: TRBV5-4; j_gene: TRBJ1-3; abundance: few; CDR3nt: TGTGCCAGCAGCTATCAGGGGGCTTCGGGGGGAAACACCATATATTTT; CDR3aa: CASSYQGASGGNTIYF
d_gene: -; v_gene: TRBV5-1; j_gene: TRBJ1-6; abundance: -; CDR3nt: TGCGCCAGCAGCTTGGAGACAGCTAATTCACCCCTCCACTTT; CDR3aa: CASSLETANSPLHF
d_gene: TRBD1; v_gene: TRBV5-6; j_gene: TRBJ2-5; abundance: -; CDR3nt: TGTGCCAGCAGCTCGACAGGGAGTCAAGAGACCCAGTACTTC; CDR3aa: CASSSTGSQETQYF
d_gene: -; v_gene: TRBV19; j_gene: TRBJ1-5; abundance: -; CDR3nt: TGTGCCAGTAGTTTCAGGGATAATCAGCCCCAGCATTTT; CDR3aa: CASSFRDNQPQHF
d_gene: -; v_gene: TRBV19; j_gene: TRBJ1-1; abundance: -; CDR3nt: TGTGCCAGTAGTCCGGCGGGATCAATGAACACTGAAGCTTTCTTT; CDR3aa: CASSPAGSMNTEAFF
d_gene: -; v_gene: TRBV5-1; j_gene: TRBJ1-1; abundance: -; CDR3nt: TGCGCCAGCACCCAAGGGGTGAACACTGAAGCTTTCTTT; CDR3aa: CASTQGVNTEAFF
d_gene: -; v_gene: TRBV20-1; j_gene: TRBJ1-5; abundance: -; CDR3nt: TGCAGTGCTAGTTGGATCAGGGGCAATCAGCCCCAGCATTTT; CDR3aa: CSASWIRGNQPQHF
d_gene: TRBD1; v_gene: TRBV27; j_gene: TRBJ2-7; abundance: -; CDR3nt: TGTGCCAGCAGTTTATCCTCACAGGGACAGGGGGCGTTTGAGCAGTACTTC; CDR3aa: CASSLSSQGQGAFEQYF
d_gene: TRBD2; v_gene: TRBV7-3; j_gene: TRBJ2-5; abundance: -; CDR3nt: TGTGCCAGCAGCTTAGAGGGAGGGCCCGGAGAGACCCAGTACTTC; CDR3aa: CASSLEGGPGETQYF
d_gene: TRBD2; v_gene: TRBV19; j_gene: TRBJ2-1; abundance: -; CDR3nt: TGTGCCAGTATAGGGACTAGCGAGACCTACAATGAGCAGTTCTTC; CDR3aa: CASIGTSETYNEQFF
d_gene: -; v_gene: TRBV6-5; j_gene: TRBJ2-2; abundance: -; CDR3nt: TGTGCCAGCAGTTACTCGATCGGTAGCACCGGGGAGCTGTTTTTT; CDR3aa: CASSYSIGSTGELFF
d_gene: -; v_gene: TRBV6-1; j_gene: TRBJ1-6; abundance: -; CDR3nt: TGTGCCAGCAGTGAACTGGGGGCGAGGTCACCCCTCCACTTT; CDR3aa: CASSELGARSPLHF
d_gene: TRBD1; v_gene: TRBV28; j_gene: TRBJ1-2; abundance: -; CDR3nt: TGTGCCACACAGGGGAACTATGGCTACACCTTC; CDR3aa: CATQGNYGYTF
d_gene: -; v_gene: TRBV28; j_gene: TRBJ2-7; abundance: -; CDR3nt: TGTGCCAGCAGTTATAGCGGATACGAGCAGTACTTC; CDR3aa: CASSYSGYEQYF
d_gene: TRBD1; v_gene: TRBV27; j_gene: TRBJ1-1; abundance: -; CDR3nt: TGTGCCAGCAGACTCACAGGGGGGGTCCCTGAAGCTTTCTTT; CDR3aa: CASRLTGGVPEAFF
d_gene: TRBD1; v_gene: TRBV3-1/TRBV3-2; j_gene: TRBJ1-2; abundance: once; CDR3nt: TGTGCCAGCAGCCAAGGCTCGGGGGACAGGGGCAACTATGGCTACACCTTC; CDR3aa: CASSQGSGDRGNYGYTF
d_gene: -; v_gene: TRBV5-1; j_gene: TRBJ2-5; abundance: -; CDR3nt: TGCGCCAGCAGCTTGGGGGGGACTGGGGAGACCCAGTACTTC; CDR3aa: CASSLGGTGETQYF
d_gene: -; v_gene: TRBV2; j_gene: TRBJ2-1; abundance: -; CDR3nt: TGTGCCAGCAGGCCGGGAATAGCCTACAATGAGCAGTTCTTC; CDR3aa: CASRPGIAYNEQFF
d_gene: -; v_gene: TRBV28; j_gene: TRBJ1-5; abundance: -; CDR3nt: TGTGCCAGCAGTTTGCGTCTCGAAACCTTTAGCAATCAGCCCCAGCATTTT; CDR3aa: CASSLRLETFSNQPQHF
d_gene: -; v_gene: TRBV30; j_gene: TRBJ2-5; abundance: -; CDR3nt: TGTGCCTGGAGTATGAGCCGGGGGGAGACCCAGTACTTC; CDR3aa: CAWSMSRGETQYF
d_gene: TRBD2; v_gene: TRBV13; j_gene: TRBJ2-1; abundance: -; CDR3nt: TGTGCCAGCAGCTCAACTCTAGCGGGAGGCGGGAATGAGCAGTTCTTC; CDR3aa: CASSSTLAGGGNEQFF
d_gene: -; v_gene: TRBV5-4; j_gene: TRBJ1-2; abundance: -; CDR3nt: TGTGCCAGCAGCCTACTCTCAGGGTCCTATGGCTACACCTTC; CDR3aa: CASSLLSGSYGYTF
d_gene: -; v_gene: TRBV27; j_gene: TRBJ2-2; abundance: -; CDR3nt: TGTGCCAGCAGTTTAGATGAGGCCGGGGAGCTGTTTTTT; CDR3aa: CASSLDEAGELFF
d_gene: -; v_gene: TRBV7-2; j_gene: TRBJ1-6; abundance: once; CDR3nt: TGTGCCAGCAGCTTCGAAACAGGGCCCGTCCACTTT; CDR3aa: CASSFETGPVHF
d_gene: -; v_gene: TRBV19; j_gene: TRBJ1-2; abundance: -; CDR3nt: TGTGCCAGCCAAAGAAGGGGCAGTTGGAGCTATGGCTACACCTTC; CDR3aa: CASQRRGSWSYGYTF
d_gene: TRBD1; v_gene: TRBV6-1; j_gene: TRBJ1-3; abundance: -; CDR3nt: TGTGCCAGCAGTGAGGGACAGGCTTACTCTGGAAACACCATATATTTT; CDR3aa: CASSEGQAYSGNTIYF
d_gene: TRBD1; v_gene: TRBV10-1; j_gene: TRBJ1-1; abundance: -; CDR3nt: TGCGCCAGCAGCCTGGACAGGTTGGGCACTGAAGCTTTCTTT; CDR3aa: CASSLDRLGTEAFF
d_gene: TRBD2; v_gene: TRBV24-1; j_gene: TRBJ2-5; abundance: -; CDR3nt: TGTGCCACCAGTGATCCTACTAGCGGGAGGGTTGAGACCCAGTACTTC; CDR3aa: CATSDPTSGRVETQYF
d_gene: -; v_gene: TRBV7-6; j_gene: TRBJ1-1; abundance: -; CDR3nt: TGTGCCAGCAGCTTAGCAGGGACTGGCGCTGAAGCTTTCTTT; CDR3aa: CASSLAGTGAEAFF
d_gene: -; v_gene: TRBV28; j_gene: TRBJ2-1; abundance: -; CDR3nt: TGTGCCAGCAGCCCTATACCCAATGAGCAGTTCTTC; CDR3aa: CASSPIPNEQFF
d_gene: TRBD2; v_gene: TRBV30; j_gene: TRBJ2-1; abundance: -; CDR3nt: TGTGCCTGGAGTACTGGACTAGCGGGATATGAGCAGTTCTTC; CDR3aa: CAWSTGLAGYEQFF
d_gene: -; v_gene: TRBV30; j_gene: TRBJ2-3; abundance: once; CDR3nt: TGTGCCTGGAGTCCCTTAGCGGTCACAGATACGCAGTATTTT; CDR3aa: CAWSPLAVTDTQYF
d_gene: -; v_gene: TRBV19; j_gene: TRBJ2-5; abundance: -; CDR3nt: TGTGCCAGTAGTCCCGGAGGAACCGGGGAGACCCAGTACTTC; CDR3aa: CASSPGGTGETQYF
d_gene: TRBD1; v_gene: TRBV5-1; j_gene: TRBJ1-1; abundance: -; CDR3nt: TGCGCCAGCAGCTTCAGGGGGACTGAAGCTTTCTTT; CDR3aa: CASSFRGTEAFF
d_gene: TRBD2; v_gene: TRBV28; j_gene: TRBJ2-7; abundance: -; CDR3nt: TGTGCCAGCACTATTGGGACTAGCGGAACCTACGAGCAGTACTTC; CDR3aa: CASTIGTSGTYEQYF
d_gene: -; v_gene: TRBV18; j_gene: TRBJ2-3; abundance: -; CDR3nt: TGTGCCAGCTCACTTTTGGGGGAGGCAGATACGCAGTATTTT; CDR3aa: CASSLLGEADTQYF
d_gene: TRBD1; v_gene: TRBV29-1; j_gene: TRBJ2-2; abundance: -; CDR3nt: TGCAGCGCATGGGACAGGACGACCGGGGAGCTGTTTTTT; CDR3aa: CSAWDRTTGELFF
d_gene: TRBD2; v_gene: TRBV19; j_gene: TRBJ2-3; abundance: -; CDR3nt: TGTGCCAGTAGTATTGAGGGGACTAACTTCCTGGGAGATACGCAGTATTTT; CDR3aa: CASSIEGTNFLGDTQYF
d_gene: -; v_gene: TRBV18; j_gene: TRBJ1-1; abundance: -; CDR3nt: TGTGCCAGCGTAGCCTCCGCGGGCAGTACTGAAGCTTTCTTT; CDR3aa: CASVASAGSTEAFF
d_gene: -; v_gene: TRBV11-3; j_gene: TRBJ2-2; abundance: -; CDR3nt: TGTGCCAGCAGCCGGGACACCGGGGAGCTGTTTTTT; CDR3aa: CASSRDTGELFF
d_gene: TRBD1; v_gene: TRBV13; j_gene: TRBJ2-5; abundance: -; CDR3nt: TGTGCCAGCAGCTTTAAAAAGGGCCGGGACAGGGGCCAAGAGACCCAGTACTTC; CDR3aa: CASSFKKGRDRGQETQYF
d_gene: TRBD1; v_gene: TRBV30; j_gene: TRBJ2-2; abundance: once; CDR3nt: TGTGCCTGGAGTATTACAGGGGGCACCACCGGGGAGCTGTTTTTT; CDR3aa: CAWSITGGTTGELFF
d_gene: TRBD1; v_gene: TRBV27; j_gene: TRBJ2-1; abundance: once; CDR3nt: TGTGCCAGCAGGGCGGGACAGGGGTTCAATGAGCAGTTCTTC; CDR3aa: CASRAGQGFNEQFF
d_gene: -; v_gene: TRBV15; j_gene: TRBJ1-1; abundance: -; CDR3nt: TGTGCCACCAGCAGAGATCGGGGGACCACTGAAGCTTTCTTT; CDR3aa: CATSRDRGTTEAFF
d_gene: -; v_gene: TRBV3-1/TRBV3-2; j_gene: TRBJ2-1; abundance: once; CDR3nt: TGTGCCAGCAGCCATATGGGAGGTGAGCAGTTCTTC; CDR3aa: CASSHMGGEQFF
d_gene: TRBD2; v_gene: TRBV9; j_gene: TRBJ2-5; abundance: -; CDR3nt: TGTGCCAGCAGCGTAGGAAGACTAGCACGCGAGACCCAGTACTTC; CDR3aa: CASSVGRLARETQYF
d_gene: TRBD2; v_gene: TRBV7-2; j_gene: TRBJ2-7; abundance: -; CDR3nt: TGTGCCAGCAGCTTAGCGGCGGGAGGGAGCTACGAGCAGTACTTC; CDR3aa: CASSLAAGGSYEQYF
d_gene: TRBD2; v_gene: TRBV28; j_gene: TRBJ2-2; abundance: once; CDR3nt: TGTGCCAGCAGTTTATTGATAGCGGGAGACCGGGACGGGGAGCTGTTTTTT; CDR3aa: CASSLLIAGDRDGELFF
d_gene: TRBD1; v_gene: TRBV3-1/TRBV3-2; j_gene: TRBJ1-5; abundance: -; CDR3nt: TGTGCCAGCAGCCAAGACTTTGGGACAGGGAACCAGCCCCAGCATTTT; CDR3aa: CASSQDFGTGNQPQHF
d_gene: TRBD1; v_gene: TRBV7-2; j_gene: TRBJ1-6; abundance: -; CDR3nt: TGTGCCAGCAGCGCATGGACAGGGGAAAGCTCACCCCTCCACTTT; CDR3aa: CASSAWTGESSPLHF